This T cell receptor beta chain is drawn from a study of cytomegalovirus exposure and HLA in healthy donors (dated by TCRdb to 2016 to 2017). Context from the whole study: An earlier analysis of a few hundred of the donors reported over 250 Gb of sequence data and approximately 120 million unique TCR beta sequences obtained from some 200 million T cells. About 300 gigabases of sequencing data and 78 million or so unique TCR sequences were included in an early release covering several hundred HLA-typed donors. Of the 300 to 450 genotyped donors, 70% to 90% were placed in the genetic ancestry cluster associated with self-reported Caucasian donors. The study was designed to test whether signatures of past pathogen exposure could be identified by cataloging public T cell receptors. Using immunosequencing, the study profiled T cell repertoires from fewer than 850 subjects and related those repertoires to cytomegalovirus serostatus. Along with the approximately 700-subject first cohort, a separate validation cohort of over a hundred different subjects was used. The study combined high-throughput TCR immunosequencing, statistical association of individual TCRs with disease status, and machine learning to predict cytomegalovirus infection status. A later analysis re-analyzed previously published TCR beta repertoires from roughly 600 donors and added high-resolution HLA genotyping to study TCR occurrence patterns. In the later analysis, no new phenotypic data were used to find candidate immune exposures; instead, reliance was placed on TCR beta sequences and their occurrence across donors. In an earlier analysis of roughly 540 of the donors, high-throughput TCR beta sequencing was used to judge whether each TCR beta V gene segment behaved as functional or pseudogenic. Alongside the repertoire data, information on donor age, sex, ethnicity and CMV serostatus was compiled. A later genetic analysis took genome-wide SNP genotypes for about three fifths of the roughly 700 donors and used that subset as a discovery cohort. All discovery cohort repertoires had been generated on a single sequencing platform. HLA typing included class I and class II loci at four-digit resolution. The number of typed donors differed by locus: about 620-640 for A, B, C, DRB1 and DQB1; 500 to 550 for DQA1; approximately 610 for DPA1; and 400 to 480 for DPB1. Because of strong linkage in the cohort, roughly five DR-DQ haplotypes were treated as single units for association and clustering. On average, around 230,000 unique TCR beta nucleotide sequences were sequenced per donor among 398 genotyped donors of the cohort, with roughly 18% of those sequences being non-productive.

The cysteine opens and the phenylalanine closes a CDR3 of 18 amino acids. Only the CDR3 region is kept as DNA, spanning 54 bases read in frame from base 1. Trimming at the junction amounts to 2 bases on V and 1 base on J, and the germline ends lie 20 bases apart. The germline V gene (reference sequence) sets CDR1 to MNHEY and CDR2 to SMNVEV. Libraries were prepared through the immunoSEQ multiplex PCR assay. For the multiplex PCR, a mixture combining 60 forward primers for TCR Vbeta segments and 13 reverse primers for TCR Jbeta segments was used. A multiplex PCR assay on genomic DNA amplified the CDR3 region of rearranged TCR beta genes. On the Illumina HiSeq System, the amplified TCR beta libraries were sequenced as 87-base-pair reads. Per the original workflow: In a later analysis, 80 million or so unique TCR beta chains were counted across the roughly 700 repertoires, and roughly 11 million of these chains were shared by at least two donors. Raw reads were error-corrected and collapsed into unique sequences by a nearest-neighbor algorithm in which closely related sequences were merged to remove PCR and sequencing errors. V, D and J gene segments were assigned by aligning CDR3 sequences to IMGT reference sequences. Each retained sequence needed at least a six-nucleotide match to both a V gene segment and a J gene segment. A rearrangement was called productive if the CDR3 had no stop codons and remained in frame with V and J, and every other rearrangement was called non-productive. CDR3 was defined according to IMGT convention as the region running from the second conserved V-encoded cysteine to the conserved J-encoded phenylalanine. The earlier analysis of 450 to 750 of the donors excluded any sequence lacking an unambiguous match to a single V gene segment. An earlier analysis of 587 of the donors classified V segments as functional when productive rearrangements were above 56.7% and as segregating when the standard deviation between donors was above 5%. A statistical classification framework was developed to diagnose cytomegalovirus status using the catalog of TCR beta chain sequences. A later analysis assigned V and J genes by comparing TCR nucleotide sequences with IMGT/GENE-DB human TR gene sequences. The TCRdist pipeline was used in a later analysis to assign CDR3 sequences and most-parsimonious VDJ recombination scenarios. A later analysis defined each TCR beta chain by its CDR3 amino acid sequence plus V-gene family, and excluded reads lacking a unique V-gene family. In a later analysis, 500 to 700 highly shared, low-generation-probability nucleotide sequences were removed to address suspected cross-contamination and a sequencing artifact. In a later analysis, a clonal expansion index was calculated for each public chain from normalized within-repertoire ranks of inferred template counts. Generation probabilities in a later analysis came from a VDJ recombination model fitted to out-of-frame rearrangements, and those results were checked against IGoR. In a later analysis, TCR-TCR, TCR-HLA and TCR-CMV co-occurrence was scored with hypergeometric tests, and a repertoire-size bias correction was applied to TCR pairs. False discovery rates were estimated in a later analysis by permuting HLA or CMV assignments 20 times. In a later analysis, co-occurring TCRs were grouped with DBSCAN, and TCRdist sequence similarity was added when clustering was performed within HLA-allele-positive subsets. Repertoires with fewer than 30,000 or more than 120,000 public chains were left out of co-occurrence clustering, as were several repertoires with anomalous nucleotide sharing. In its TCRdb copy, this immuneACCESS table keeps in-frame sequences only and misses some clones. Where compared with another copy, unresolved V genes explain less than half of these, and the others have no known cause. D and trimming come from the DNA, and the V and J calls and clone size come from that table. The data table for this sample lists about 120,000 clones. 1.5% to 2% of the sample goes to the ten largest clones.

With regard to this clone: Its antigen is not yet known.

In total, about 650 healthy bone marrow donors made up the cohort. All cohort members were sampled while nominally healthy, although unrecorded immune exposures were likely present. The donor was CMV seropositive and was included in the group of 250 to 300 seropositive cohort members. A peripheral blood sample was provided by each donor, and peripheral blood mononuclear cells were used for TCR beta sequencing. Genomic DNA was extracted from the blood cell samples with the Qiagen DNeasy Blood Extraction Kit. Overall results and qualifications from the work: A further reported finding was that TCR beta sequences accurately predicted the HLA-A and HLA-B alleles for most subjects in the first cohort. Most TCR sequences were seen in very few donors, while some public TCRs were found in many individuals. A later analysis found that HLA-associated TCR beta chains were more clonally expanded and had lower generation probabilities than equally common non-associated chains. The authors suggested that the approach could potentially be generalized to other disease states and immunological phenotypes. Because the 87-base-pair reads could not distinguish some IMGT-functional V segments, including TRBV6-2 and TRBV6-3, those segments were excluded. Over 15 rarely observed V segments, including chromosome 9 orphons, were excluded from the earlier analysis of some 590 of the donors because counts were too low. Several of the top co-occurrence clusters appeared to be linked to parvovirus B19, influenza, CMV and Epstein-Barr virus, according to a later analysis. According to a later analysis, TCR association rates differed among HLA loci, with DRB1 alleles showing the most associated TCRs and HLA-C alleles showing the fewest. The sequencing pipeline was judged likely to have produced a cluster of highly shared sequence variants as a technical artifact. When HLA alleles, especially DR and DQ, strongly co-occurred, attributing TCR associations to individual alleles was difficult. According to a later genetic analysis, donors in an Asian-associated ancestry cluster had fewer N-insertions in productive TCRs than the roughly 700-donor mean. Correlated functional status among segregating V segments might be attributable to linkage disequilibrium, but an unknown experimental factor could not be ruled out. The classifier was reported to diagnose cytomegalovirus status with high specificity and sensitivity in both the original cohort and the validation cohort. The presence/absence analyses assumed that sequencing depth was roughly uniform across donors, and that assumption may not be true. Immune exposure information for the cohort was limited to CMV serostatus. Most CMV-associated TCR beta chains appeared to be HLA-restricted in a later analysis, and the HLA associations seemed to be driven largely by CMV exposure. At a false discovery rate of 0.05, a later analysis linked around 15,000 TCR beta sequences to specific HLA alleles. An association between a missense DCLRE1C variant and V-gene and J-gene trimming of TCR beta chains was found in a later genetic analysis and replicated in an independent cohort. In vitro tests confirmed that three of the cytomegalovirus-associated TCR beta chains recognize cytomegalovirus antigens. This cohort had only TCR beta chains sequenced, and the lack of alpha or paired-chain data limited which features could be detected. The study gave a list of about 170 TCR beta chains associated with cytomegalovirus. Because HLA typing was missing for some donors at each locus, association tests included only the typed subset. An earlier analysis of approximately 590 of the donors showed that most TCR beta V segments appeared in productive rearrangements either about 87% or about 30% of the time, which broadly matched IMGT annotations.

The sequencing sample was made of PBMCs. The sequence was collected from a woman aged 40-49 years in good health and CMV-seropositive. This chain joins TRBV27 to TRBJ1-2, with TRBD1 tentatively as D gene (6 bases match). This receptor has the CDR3 CASSLTLRARGDNYGYTF. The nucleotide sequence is TGTGCCAGCAGTTTAACCCTGCGAGCCAGGGGAGATAACTATGGCTACACCTTC.